This entry is about one T cell receptor beta chain. Its antigen is currently unknown. Sequence at one end of the junction differs from germline and may be a read error. The source of the sample is a study of beta chain features in type 1 diabetes. Whole-study findings and limits: People with Type 1 diabetes carried modestly yet significantly shorter TCRB CDR3s in all four CD4+ subsets. Compared with healthy donors, patients appeared to share more similar naive, central memory and regulatory TCRB repertoires.

Germline assignment: CDR1 SQVTM and CDR2 ANQGSEA. The CDR3 contains 11 residues. Isolated RNA was reverse transcribed in full, so expressed TCRB transcripts were sequenced. Repertoires were generated with immunoSEQ multiplex PCR, while TCRdb's copy carries only in-frame clones and drops some. The sample records 150,000 to 190,000 clones, over 8.5% being singletons. The sample taken for sequencing was central memory CD4+ T cells from blood. The receptor was derived from a man aged 18 to 29 in good health. The chain uses TRBV29-1 and TRBJ1-2, with a tentative D call TRBD1 (5 bases). CDR3 bases: TGCAGCGTCCATTCGGAGGGGTTAGGTGTCTTC. This codes for CSVHSEGLGVF.